Below are 18 T cell receptor beta chains sequenced from a single sample in a study of cytomegalovirus exposure and HLA in healthy donors. 13 Jbeta primers and 60 Vbeta primers were used for the PCR. Only in-frame clones appear in the TCRdb table, and some are missing; sequencing was by immunoSEQ multiplex PCR. The listing records 130,000 or so clones. Sample: PBMCs. The origin of the receptors is a woman younger than 30 in good health and CMV-seronegative.

The rearrangement links TRBV11-3 to TRBJ2-1, with D perhaps matching TRBD2 (5 bases). V was shortened by 1 base and J by 4 bases, with 8 bases between the two germline ends. Germline-derived CDR1 and CDR2 are SGHNT and YENEEA. The length of the CDR3 is 14 residues. CDR3 in DNA: TGTGCCAGCAGCTTAGCGGGAAAATACAATGAGCAGTTCTTC. Protein: CASSLAGKYNEQFF.

This sequence joins TRBV27 and TRBJ1-6, with 7 bases lining up with TRBD1. Germline V gives CDR1 MNHEY, CDR2 SMNVEV (reference sequence). The CDR3 spans 16 residues. The ends lost 7 bases at V and 3 bases at J; junction bases unmatched: 9. Written as DNA, the CDR3 is TGTGCCAGCACCGCGACAGGGTCCTTCTATAATTCACCCCTCCACTTT. It yields the protein CASTATGSFYNSPLHF.

Worth noting for this clone: Compared with germline, one end of the junction differs, possibly owing to a read error. The chain recombines TRBV27 with TRBJ2-1; D remains unclear. Germline CDR1 is MNHEY and CDR2 is SMNVEV (reference sequence). This CDR3 has 12 amino acids. CDR3 bases: TGTGCCAGCGGTTTTAACTACAATGAGCAGTTCTTC. Its protein is CASGFNYNEQFF.

The CDR3 nucleotides read TGTGCCAGCAGCTTGAAGCGGGAGATCAGTTACAATGAGCAGTTCTTC. It translates to CASSLKREISYNEQFF. The chain has TRBV5-4 and TRBJ2-1; 8 nucleotides line up with TRBD2. V shed 1 base, J shed 4 bases, and the junction held 7 bases outside the gene matches. The germline gives CDR1 SGHNT, CDR2 YYREEE (reference sequence). The CDR3 has 16 residues.

Of note for this clone: The sample has other DNA sequences that encode this CDR3 too. The V and J genes are TRBV7-9 and TRBJ2-5, with D perhaps TRBD2 (6 bases). Trimming cost V 4 bases and J 5 bases, with 20 bases left between them. The CDR3 has 16 amino acids. The germline V gene has CDR1 SEHNR and CDR2 FQNEAQ (reference sequence). In DNA form, the CDR3 reads TGTGCCAGCAGCTCCGAATACCTAACACGGGGGGAGACCCAGTACTTC. Translation: CASSSEYLTRGETQYF.

This chain uses TRBV4-1 with TRBJ1-6, with 10 bases identical to TRBD1. Per germline, CDR1 MGHRA and CDR2 YSYEKL. Germline trimming cut 4 bases from V and 11 bases from J; bases unmatched to any gene: 5. This CDR3 has 14 amino acids. The CDR3 spells CASSPGQGGTPLHF. Here the CDR3 DNA reads TGCGCCAGCAGCCCCGGACAGGGGGGGACACCCCTCCACTTT.

A word on this clone: This specimen includes other DNA sequences encoding the same CDR3. The genes are TRBV19 and TRBJ1-2, with 9 positions matching TRBD1. CDR3 size: 14 residues. CDR1 is LNHDA and CDR2 is SQIVND in the germline V gene (reference sequence). V was clipped by 7 bases and J by 4 bases; unmatched bases: 7. In nucleotides, the CDR3 is TGTGCCAGTAACATGGGACAGGGTGCCTATGGCTACACCTTC. Its protein is CASNMGQGAYGYTF.

The genes are TRBV5-1 and TRBJ1-1; D remains ambiguous. In germline, CDR1 is SGHRS, CDR2 YFSETQ. Trimming left V 5 bases short and J 3 bases short, with 8 bases between. The CDR3 has 12 residues. DNA for the CDR3: TGCGCCAGCAGTGACTGGGACACTGAAGCTTTCTTT. It translates to CASSDWDTEAFF.

About this clone itself: Other nucleotide sequences from this sample produce the same CDR3. CDR3 amino acids: CASSPINSPLHF. Here the CDR3 DNA reads TGTGCCAGCAGTCCTATAAATTCACCCCTCCACTTT. This chain joins TRBV27 and TRBJ1-6; D is unresolved. The CDR3 contains 12 residues. Trimming cost V 5 bases and J 7 bases, with 6 bases left between them. Germline CDR1 MNHEY, CDR2 SMNVEV (reference sequence).

V usage is TRBV28 and J usage is TRBJ1-5, with TRBD1 identical over 11 bases. Germline trimming cut 4 bases from V and 7 bases from J; bases unmatched to any gene: 9. The CDR3 has 16 amino acids. Germline assignment: CDR1 MDHEN and CDR2 SYDVKM. The CDR3 sequence is CASSSLWTGGRQPQHF. DNA of the CDR3: TGTGCCAGCAGTTCGCTCTGGACAGGGGGCCGACAGCCCCAGCATTTT.

J is TRBJ1-1 and V is TRBV9, with 7 nucleotides matching TRBD1. The CDR3 runs 15 residues. The germline gives CDR1 SGDLS, CDR2 YYNGEE. The V and J ends lost 0 bases and 6 bases, in that order; junction bases with no gene match: 8. The CDR3 spells CASSVEGGRRAEAFF. The CDR3 DNA is TGTGCCAGCAGCGTAGAAGGGGGCAGAAGGGCTGAAGCTTTCTTT.

V is TRBV4-1 and J is TRBJ2-7; a weak D match, TRBD2 (5 bases). Trimming took off 1 base at V and 1 base at J, with 11 bases between the two ends. Germline V lookup: CDR1 MGHRA, CDR2 YSYEKL. The CDR3 consists of 15 residues. The CDR3 is CASSQVGTSSYEQYF. The DNA for the CDR3 is TGCGCCAGCAGCCAAGTTGGAACTAGTTCCTACGAGCAGTACTTC.

The rearrangement links TRBV4-2 to TRBJ2-7; the match to TRBD1 covers 9 bases. Trimming took 0 bases from V and 0 from J; bases not matched to a gene: 9. The CDR3 contains 18 residues. Germline CDR1 reads LGHNA; CDR2 reads YNFKEQ. CDR3 in DNA: TGTGCCAGCAGCCAAGATTCTTACCGGGGACAGGGCTCCTACGAGCAGTACTTC. It codes for CASSQDSYRGQGSYEQYF.

The chain employs TRBV11-3 and TRBJ2-1, with D possibly TRBD1 on 6 matching bases. The CDR3 covers 19 residues. Trimming stripped 1 base from V and 4 bases from J, with 23 bases between. Germline assignment: CDR1 SGHNT and CDR2 YENEEA. The CDR3: CASSLGWVIRDTGYNEQFF. In DNA, the CDR3 is TGTGCCAGCAGCTTAGGCTGGGTGATTCGGGACACCGGATACAATGAGCAGTTCTTC.

This chain links TRBV9 with TRBJ1-5; a weak D match, TRBD1 (5 bases). The CDR3 is 15 amino acids. Trimming removed 0 bases at V and 2 bases at J, with 9 bases between. Germline CDR1 and CDR2: SGDLS and YYNGEE. CDR3 coding DNA: TGTGCCAGCAGCGTAGGGGCGGGGGGCAATCAGCCCCAGCATTTT. It yields the protein CASSVGAGGNQPQHF.

The chain recombines TRBV27 with TRBJ1-4; 7 bases are shared with TRBD1. CDR1 and CDR2 (germline): MNHEY, SMNVEV (reference sequence). Germline trimming cut 6 bases from V and 8 bases from J; bases unmatched to any gene: 9. The CDR3 is 14 residues long. CDR3 residues: CASSSWTGTEKLFF. The CDR3 nucleotides read TGTGCCAGCAGCTCCTGGACAGGCACCGAAAAACTGTTTTTT.

V and J are TRBV5-6 and TRBJ2-2; a possible D gene is TRBD1 (6 bases). This CDR3 spans 15 amino acids. Trimming pared 2 bases from V and 1 base from J, leaving 9 bases between. CDR1 SGHDT and CDR2 YYEEEE come from the germline V gene. The CDR3 loop reads CASSFARGNTGELFF. As DNA, the CDR3 is TGTGCCAGCAGCTTTGCCAGGGGGAACACCGGGGAGCTGTTTTTT.

The chain links TRBV18 to TRBJ2-5, with D maybe TRBD1 (6 bases). Germline assignment: CDR1 KGHSH and CDR2 LQKENI. CDR3 size: 12 residues. V was pared by 3 bases and J by 11 bases, with 13 bases between. The CDR3 DNA is TGTGCCAGCTCACCGGCAGGGGAAGAGCAGTACTTC. Its protein product is CASSPAGEEQYF.